This TCR beta chain was captured in a study of blood T cell repertoires in COVID-19. Study context: Sources were T cells, B-cell-depleted T cells, or PBMCs; the material itself was cDNA or gDNA.

Data came from immunoSEQ multiplex PCR; TCRdb stores just in-frame clones and leaves some out. The data show 130,000 or so clones, 85% to 90% seen once. CDR3 length equals 18 residues. The germline V gene has CDR1 MDHEN and CDR2 SYDVKM. The ends lost 3 bases at V and 0 bases at J; junction bases unmatched: 10. The table lists this clone with a count of one. Material for sequencing was peripheral blood. This chain connects TRBV28 to TRBJ2-1, with 8 bases lining up with TRBD2. The source of this sequence is a man in his fifties with active or convalescent COVID-19. The CDR3 nucleotides read TGTGCCAGCAGTTTTCCTTTAGCGGGGATTAGCTCCTACAATGAGCAGTTCTTC. Protein product: CASSFPLAGISSYNEQFF.